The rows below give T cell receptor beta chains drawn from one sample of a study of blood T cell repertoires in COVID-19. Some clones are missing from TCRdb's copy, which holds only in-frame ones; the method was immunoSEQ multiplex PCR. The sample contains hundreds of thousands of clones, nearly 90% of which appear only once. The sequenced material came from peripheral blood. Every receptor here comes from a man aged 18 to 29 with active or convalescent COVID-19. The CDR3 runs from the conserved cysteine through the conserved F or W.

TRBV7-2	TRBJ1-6	CASSGRGEDSPLHF
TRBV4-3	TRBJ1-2	CASSRRRTGGELNYGYTF
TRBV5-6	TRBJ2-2	CASSPGLSTGELFF
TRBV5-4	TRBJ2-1	CASSSGRGGGGNEQFF
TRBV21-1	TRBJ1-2	CASSQSPGTIRNNYGYTF
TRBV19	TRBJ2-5	CASSTGLAGGETQYF
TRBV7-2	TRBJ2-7	CASSLAFTVSSYEQYF
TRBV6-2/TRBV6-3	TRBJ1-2	CASSSDSRIGYTF
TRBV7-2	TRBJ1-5	CASSLWTGNNQPQHF
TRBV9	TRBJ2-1	CASSATSEYNEQFF
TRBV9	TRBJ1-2	CASSVVPSGQGAPGYTF
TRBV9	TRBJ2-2	CASSVGGANTGELFF
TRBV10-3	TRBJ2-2	CAISPESRGGTGELFF
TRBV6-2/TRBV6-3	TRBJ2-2	CASSSPWTGPNTGELFF
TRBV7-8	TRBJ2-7	CASSSNTYEQYF
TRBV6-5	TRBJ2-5	CASRLAGGWETQYF
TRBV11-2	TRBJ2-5	CASSLWRETQYF
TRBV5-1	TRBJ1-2	CASRSLTGSDGYGYTF
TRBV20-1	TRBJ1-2	CSASNPQEGYGYTF
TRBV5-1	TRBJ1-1	CASSLLRQDTEAFF
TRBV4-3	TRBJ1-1	CASSQDPGNTEAFF
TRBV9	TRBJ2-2	CASSPPAGGDGTGELFF
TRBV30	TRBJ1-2	CAWSVPPAGDGYTF
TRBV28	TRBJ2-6	CASSSPGQAGANVLTF
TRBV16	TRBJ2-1	CASSQIAGYEQFF
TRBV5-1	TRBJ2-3	CASSLEGEGSTDTQYF
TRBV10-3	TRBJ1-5	CAIRGEGEGNQPQHF
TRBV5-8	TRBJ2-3	CASSPLLLAGGSDTQYF
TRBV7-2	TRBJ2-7	CASSPDFYEQYF
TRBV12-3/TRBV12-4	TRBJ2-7	CASSRAYEQYF
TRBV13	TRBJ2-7	CASSSKTSGRPYEQYF
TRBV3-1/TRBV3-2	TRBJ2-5	CASSQRGYNVRVETRYF
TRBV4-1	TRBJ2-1	CASRSSETSGREYNEQFF
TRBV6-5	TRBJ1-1	CASSRREGTEAFF
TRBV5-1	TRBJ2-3	CASSFGTALTDTQYF